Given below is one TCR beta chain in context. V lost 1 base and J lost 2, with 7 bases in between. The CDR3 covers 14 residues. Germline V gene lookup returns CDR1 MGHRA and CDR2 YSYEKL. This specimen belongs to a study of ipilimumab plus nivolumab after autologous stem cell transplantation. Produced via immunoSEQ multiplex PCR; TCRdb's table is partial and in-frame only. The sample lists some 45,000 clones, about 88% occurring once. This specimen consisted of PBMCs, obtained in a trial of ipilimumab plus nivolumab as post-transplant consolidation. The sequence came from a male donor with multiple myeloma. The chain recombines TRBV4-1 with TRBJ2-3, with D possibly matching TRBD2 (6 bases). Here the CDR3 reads CASSQGGNTDTQYF. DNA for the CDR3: TGCGCCAGCAGCCAAGGCGGGAACACAGATACGCAGTATTTT.